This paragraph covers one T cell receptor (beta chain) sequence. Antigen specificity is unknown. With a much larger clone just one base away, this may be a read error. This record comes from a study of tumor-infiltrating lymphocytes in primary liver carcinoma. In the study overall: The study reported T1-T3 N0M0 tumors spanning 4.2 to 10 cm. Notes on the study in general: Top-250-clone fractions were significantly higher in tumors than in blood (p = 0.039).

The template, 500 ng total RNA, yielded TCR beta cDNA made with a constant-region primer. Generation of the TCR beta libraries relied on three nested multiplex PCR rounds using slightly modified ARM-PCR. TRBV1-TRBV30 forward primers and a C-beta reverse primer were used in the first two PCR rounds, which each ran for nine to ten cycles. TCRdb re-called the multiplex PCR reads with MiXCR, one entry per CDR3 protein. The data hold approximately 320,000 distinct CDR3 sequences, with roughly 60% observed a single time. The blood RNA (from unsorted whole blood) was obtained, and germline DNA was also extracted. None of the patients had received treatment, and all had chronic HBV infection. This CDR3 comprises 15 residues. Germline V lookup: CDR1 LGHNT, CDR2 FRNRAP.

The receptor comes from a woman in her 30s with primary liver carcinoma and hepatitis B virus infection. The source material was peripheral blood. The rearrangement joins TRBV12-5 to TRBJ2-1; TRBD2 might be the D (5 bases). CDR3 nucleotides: TGTGCTAGTGGCAAGACTACCCCCTCCAACAATGAGCAGTTCTTC. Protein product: CASGKTTPSNNEQFF.